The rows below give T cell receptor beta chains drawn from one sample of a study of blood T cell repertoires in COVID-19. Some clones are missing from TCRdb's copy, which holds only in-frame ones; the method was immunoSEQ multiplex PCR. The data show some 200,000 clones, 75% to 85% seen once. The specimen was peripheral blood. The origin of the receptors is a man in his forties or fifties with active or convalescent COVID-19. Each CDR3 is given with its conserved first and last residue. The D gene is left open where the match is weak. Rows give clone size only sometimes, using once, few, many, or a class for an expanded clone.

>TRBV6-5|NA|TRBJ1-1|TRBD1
CASSHPGQQSGEAFF
TGTGCCAGCAGCCACCCGGGACAGCAGTCAGGGGAAGCTTTCTTT
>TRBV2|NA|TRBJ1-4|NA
CASRQYNEKLFF
TGTGCCAGCAGGCAGTATAATGAAAAACTGTTTTTT
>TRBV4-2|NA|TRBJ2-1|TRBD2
CASSPYGLAGGRGEQFF
TGTGCCAGCAGCCCGTACGGACTAGCGGGGGGGCGAGGTGAGCAGTTCTTC
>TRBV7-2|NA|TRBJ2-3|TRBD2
CASSLEWTSSGRADTQYF
TGTGCCAGCAGCTTAGAGTGGACGTCTAGCGGGAGAGCAGATACGCAGTATTTT
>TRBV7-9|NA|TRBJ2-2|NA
CASSLPGVSGELFF
TGTGCCAGCAGCTTACCAGGGGTGAGCGGGGAGCTGTTTTTT
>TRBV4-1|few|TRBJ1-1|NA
CASSQQQGRKAFF
TGCGCCAGCAGCCAACAACAGGGAAGAAAGGCTTTCTTT
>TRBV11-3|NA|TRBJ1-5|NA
CASSLRLYSNQPQHF
TGTGCCAGCAGCTTACGGTTATATAGCAATCAGCCCCAGCATTTT
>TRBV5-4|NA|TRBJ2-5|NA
CASSFADRGKETQYF
TGTGCCAGCAGCTTCGCGGACAGAGGAAAAGAGACCCAGTACTTC
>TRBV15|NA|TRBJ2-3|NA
CATSILDKGRDTQYF
NA
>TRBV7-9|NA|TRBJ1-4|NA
CASSPTTVDEKLFF
TGTGCCAGCAGCCCCACCACGGTGGATGAAAAACTGTTTTTT
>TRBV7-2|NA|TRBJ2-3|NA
CASSLPSGSTQYF
TGTGCCAGCAGCTTACCCAGCGGCAGTACGCAGTATTTT
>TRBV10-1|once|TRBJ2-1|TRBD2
CASSDFHRKRPSGRKYTYNEQFF
TGCGCCAGCAGTGATTTCCATAGGAAGCGGCCAAGCGGGAGGAAATATACTTACAATGAGCAGTTCTTC
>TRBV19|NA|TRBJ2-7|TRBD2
CASSIRSVSGESSYEQYF
TGTGCCAGTAGTATAAGGTCAGTTAGCGGGGAAAGCTCCTACGAGCAGTACTTC
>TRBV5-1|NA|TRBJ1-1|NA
CASSSISVNTEAFF
TGCGCCAGCAGCTCGATCTCAGTGAACACTGAAGCTTTCTTT
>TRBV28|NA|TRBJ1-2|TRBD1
CASSSPGQSYGYTF
TGTGCCAGCAGTTCCCCGGGACAGTCCTATGGCTACACCTTC
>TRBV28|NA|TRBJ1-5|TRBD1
CASSSGQGHQPQHF
TGTGCCAGCAGTTCCGGACAGGGGCATCAGCCCCAGCATTTT
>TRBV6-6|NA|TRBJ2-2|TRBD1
CASSQLKGQRHTGELFF
TGTGCCAGCAGTCAACTTAAGGGACAGAGACACACCGGGGAGCTGTTTTTT
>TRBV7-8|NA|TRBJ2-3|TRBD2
CASIQTGLAGDTQYF
TGTGCCAGCATCCAAACAGGACTAGCGGGGGATACGCAGTATTTT
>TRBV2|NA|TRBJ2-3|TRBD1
CASTKPRTGKTQYF
TGTGCCAGCACCAAACCCAGGACAGGGAAGACGCAGTATTTT
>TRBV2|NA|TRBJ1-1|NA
CASSQESTEAFF
TGTGCCAGCAGCCAGGAAAGCACTGAAGCTTTCTTT
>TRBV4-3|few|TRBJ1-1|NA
CASSQERRGEAFF
TGCGCCAGCAGCCAAGAGAGAAGAGGTGAAGCTTTCTTT
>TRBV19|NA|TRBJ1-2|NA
CASSRREMENGYTF
TGTGCCAGTAGTCGACGCGAAATGGAGAATGGCTACACCTTC
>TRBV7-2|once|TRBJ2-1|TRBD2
CASSFPSGGVGEQFF
TGTGCCAGCAGCTTCCCTAGCGGGGGGGTAGGGGAGCAGTTCTTC
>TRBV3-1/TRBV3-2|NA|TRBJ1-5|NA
CASSQVQAYSNQPQHF
TGTGCCAGCAGCCAGGTTCAGGCATATAGCAATCAGCCCCAGCATTTT
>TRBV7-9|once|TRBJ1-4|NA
CASSLDQGGKLFF
TGTGCCAGCAGCTTAGATCAGGGAGGAAAACTGTTTTTT
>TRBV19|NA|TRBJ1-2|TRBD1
CASSIVGTGIYGYTF
TGTGCCAGTAGTATAGTCGGGACAGGGATCTATGGCTACACCTTC
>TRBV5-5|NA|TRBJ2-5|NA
CASRRRGQETQYF
TGTGCCAGCAGGAGAAGGGGGCAAGAGACCCAGTACTTC
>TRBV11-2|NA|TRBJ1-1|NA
CASSLGAGWDTEAFF
TGTGCCAGCAGCTTAGGTGCAGGGTGGGACACTGAAGCTTTCTTT
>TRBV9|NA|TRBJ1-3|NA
CASSVEGSSGNTIYF
TGTGCCAGCAGCGTCGAGGGCAGCTCTGGAAACACCATATATTTT
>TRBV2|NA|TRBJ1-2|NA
CASSWTERDGYTF
TGTGCCAGCAGTTGGACGGAGAGGGATGGCTACACCTTC
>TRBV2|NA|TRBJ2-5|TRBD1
CASSFTGGTETQYF
TGTGCCAGCAGTTTCACAGGGGGGACGGAGACCCAGTACTTC
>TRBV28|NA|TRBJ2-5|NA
CASSLSDRALQAAGQYF
TGTGCCAGCAGTTTATCTGACAGGGCCCTCCAGGCAGCGGGCCAGTACTTC
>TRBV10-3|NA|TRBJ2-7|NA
CAISNRVYEQYF
TGTGCCATCAGTAACAGGGTTTACGAGCAGTACTTC
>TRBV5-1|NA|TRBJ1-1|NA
CASSLESRNTEAFF
TGCGCCAGCAGCTTGGAATCCAGGAACACTGAAGCTTTCTTT
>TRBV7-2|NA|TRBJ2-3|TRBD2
CASSPTWTSREEYF
TGTGCCAGCAGCCCGACATGGACTAGCCGAGAAGAGTATTTT
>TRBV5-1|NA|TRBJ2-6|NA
CASRIGGAGANVLTF
TGCGCCAGCAGGATCGGAGGGGCTGGGGCCAACGTCCTGACTTTC
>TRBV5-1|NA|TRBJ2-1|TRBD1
CASSSQTGATYNEQFF
TGCGCCAGCAGCTCCCAGACAGGGGCCACCTACAATGAGCAGTTCTTC
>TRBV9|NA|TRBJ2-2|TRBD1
CASSQKGQGYTGELFF
TGTGCCAGCAGCCAGAAGGGACAGGGGTACACCGGGGAGCTGTTTTTT
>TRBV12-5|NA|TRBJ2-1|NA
CASGLGHLGEQFF
TGTGCTAGTGGTTTGGGACACCTCGGTGAGCAGTTCTTC
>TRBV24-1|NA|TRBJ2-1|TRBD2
CATSDKTSGITYNEQFF
TGTGCCACCAGTGATAAGACTAGCGGGATAACCTACAATGAGCAGTTCTTC
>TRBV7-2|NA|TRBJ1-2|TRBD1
CASSLGGTGYGYTF
TGTGCCAGCAGCTTAGGTGGGACAGGCTATGGCTACACCTTC
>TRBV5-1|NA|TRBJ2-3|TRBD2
CASSYNRAGRTDTQYF
TGCGCCAGCAGCTACAATCGAGCGGGACGCACAGATACGCAGTATTTT
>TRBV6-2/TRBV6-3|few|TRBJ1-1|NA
CASTPAVMNTEAFF
TGTGCCAGCACCCCGGCCGTTATGAACACTGAAGCTTTCTTT
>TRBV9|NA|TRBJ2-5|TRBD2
CASSGGSGVETQYF
TGTGCCAGCAGCGGGGGTAGCGGGGTCGAGACCCAGTACTTC
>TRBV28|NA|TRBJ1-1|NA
CASSLRGGGNTEAFF
TGTGCCAGCAGTTTACGAGGGGGTGGGAACACTGAAGCTTTCTTT
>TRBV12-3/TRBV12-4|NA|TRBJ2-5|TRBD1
CASSRDSQETQYF
TGTGCCAGCAGTCGGGACAGTCAAGAGACCCAGTACTTC
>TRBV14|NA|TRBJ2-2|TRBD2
CASSQDRGSGGVNTGELFF
TGTGCCAGCAGCCAAGATCGGGGTAGCGGGGGAGTCAACACCGGGGAGCTGTTTTTT
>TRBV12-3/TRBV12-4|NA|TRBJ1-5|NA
CASSFQPTPQHF
TGTGCCAGCAGTTTTCAGCCGACACCCCAGCATTTT
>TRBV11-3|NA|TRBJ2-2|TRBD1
CASSVGQGSTGELFF
TGTGCCAGCAGCGTCGGACAGGGCAGCACCGGGGAGCTGTTTTTT
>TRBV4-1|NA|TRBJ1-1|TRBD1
CASSQGTGRPREAFF
TGCGCCAGCAGCCAAGGGACAGGGCGGCCGCGTGAAGCTTTCTTT